This paragraph covers one TCR beta chain sequence. Its antigen is unidentified. For TCR, cDNA came from 5'RACE template switching, which added a universal primer site and UMIs. TCRdb analysed the 5' RACE reads with MiXCR anew, one entry per CDR3 protein. The sample lists some 390,000 distinct CDR3 sequences, 6% to 8% occurring once. The data derive from a study of T cells after yellow fever vaccination. Study conclusions and caveats: Secondary responses were weaker yet peaked faster, day 5 versus 15. Most primary-vaccination clones reappeared after the booster (more than 95% CD4, roughly 88% CD8). One caveat is that FACS-sorted repertoires could contain abundant clonotypes contaminating from the bulk population.

The TCR was taken from a man aged 25-45 years who received the YFV17D yellow fever vaccine. Sequenced material: PBMCs, taken 5 days after the yellow fever booster vaccination.

The CDR3 nucleotides are TGCGCCAGCAGCTTTAGGACAGAATCAGAAAAACTGTTTTTT. The encoded protein is CASSFRTESEKLFF. This rearrangement joins TRBV5-1 to TRBJ1-4; tentatively, D is TRBD1 (6 bases). The V gene lost 2 bases and the J gene lost 8 bases, with 13 bases spanning the gap. In germline, CDR1 is SGHRS, CDR2 YFSETQ. CDR3 size: 14 residues. Looking up the rest from reference TRBV5-1 and TRBJ1-4 gives the full variable domain: KAGVTQTPRYLIKTRGQQVTLSCSPISGHRSVSWYQQTPGQGLQFLFEYFSETQRNKGNFPGRFSGRQFSNSRSEMNVSTLELGDSALYLCASSFRTESEKLFFGSGTQLSVL.